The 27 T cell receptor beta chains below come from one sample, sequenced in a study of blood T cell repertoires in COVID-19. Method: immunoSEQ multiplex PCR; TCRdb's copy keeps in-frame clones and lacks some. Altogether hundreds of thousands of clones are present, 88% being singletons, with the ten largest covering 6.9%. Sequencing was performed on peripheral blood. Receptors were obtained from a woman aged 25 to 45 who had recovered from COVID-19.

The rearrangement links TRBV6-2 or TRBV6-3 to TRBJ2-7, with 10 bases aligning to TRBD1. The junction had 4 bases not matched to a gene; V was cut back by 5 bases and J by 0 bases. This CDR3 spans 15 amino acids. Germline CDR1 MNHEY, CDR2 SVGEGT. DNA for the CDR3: TGTGCCAGCAGTCGGGGACAGGGGAGCTCCTACGAGCAGTACTTC. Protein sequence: CASSRGQGSSYEQYF.

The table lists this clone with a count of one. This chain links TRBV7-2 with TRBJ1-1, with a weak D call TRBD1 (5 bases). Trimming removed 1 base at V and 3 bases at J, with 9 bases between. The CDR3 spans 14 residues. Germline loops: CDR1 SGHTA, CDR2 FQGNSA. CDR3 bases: TGTGCCAGCAGCTTAGGCCAGGGATACACTGAAGCTTTCTTT. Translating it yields CASSLGQGYTEAFF.

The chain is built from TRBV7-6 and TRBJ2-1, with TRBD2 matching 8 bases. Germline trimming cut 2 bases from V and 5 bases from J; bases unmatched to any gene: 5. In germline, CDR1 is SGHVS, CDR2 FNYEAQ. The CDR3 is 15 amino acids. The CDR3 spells CASSLSSGGHNEQFF. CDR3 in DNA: TGTGCCAGCAGCTTATCGAGCGGGGGACACAATGAGCAGTTCTTC.

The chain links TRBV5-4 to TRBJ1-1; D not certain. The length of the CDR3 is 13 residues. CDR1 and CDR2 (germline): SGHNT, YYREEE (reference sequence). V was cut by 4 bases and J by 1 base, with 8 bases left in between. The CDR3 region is CASSESENTEAFF. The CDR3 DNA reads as TGTGCCAGCAGCGAAAGCGAGAACACTGAAGCTTTCTTT.

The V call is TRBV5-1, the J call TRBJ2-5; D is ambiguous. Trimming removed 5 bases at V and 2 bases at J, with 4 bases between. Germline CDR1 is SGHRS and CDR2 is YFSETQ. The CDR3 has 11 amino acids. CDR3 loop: CASRYQETQYF. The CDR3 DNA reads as TGCGCCAGCAGGTATCAAGAGACCCAGTACTTC.

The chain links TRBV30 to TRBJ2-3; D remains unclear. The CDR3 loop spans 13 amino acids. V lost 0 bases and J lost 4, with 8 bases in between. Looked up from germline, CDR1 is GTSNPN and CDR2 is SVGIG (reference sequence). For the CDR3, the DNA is TGTGCCTGGAGTGTACTCCGGTCAGATACGCAGTATTTT. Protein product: CAWSVLRSDTQYF. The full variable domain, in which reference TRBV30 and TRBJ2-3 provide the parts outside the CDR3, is SQTIHQWPATLVQPVGSPLSLECTVEGTSNPNLYWYRQAAGRGLQLLFYSVGIGQISSEVPQNLSASRPQDRQFILSSKKLLLSDSGFYLCAWSVLRSDTQYFGPGTRLTVL.

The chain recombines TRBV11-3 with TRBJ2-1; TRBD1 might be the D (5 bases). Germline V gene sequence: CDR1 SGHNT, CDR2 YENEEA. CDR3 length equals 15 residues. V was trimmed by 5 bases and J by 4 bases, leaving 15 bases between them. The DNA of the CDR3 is TGTGCCAGCAGCCCTGGACAAACCCGTTACAATGAGCAGTTCTTC. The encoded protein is CASSPGQTRYNEQFF.

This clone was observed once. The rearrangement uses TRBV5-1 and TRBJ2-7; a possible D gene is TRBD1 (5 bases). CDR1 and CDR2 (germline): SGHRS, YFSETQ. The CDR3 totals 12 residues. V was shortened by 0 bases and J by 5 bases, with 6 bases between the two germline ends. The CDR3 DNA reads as TGCGCCAGCAGCTTGGAGGGGAACGAGCAGTACTTC. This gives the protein CASSLEGNEQYF.

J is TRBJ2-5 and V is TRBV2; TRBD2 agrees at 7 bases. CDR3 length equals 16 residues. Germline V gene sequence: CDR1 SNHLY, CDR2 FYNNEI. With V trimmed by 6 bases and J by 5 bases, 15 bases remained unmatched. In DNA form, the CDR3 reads TGTGCCAGCAGGGAACCAGTGGAGCGGGGTCCGGAGACCCAGTACTTC. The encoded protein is CASREPVERGPETQYF.

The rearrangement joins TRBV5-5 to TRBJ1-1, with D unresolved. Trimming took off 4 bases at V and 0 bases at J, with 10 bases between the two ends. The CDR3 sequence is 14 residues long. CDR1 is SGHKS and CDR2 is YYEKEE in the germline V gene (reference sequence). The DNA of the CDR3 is TGTGCCAGCAGCGTGGACGGGATGAACACTGAAGCTTTCTTT. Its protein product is CASSVDGMNTEAFF.

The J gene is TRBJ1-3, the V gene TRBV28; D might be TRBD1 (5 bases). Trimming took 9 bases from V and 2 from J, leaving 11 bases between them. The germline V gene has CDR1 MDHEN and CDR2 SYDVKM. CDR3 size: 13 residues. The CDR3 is CASTRQTGNTIYF. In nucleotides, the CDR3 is TGTGCCAGTACGCGACAGACTGGAAACACCATATATTTT.

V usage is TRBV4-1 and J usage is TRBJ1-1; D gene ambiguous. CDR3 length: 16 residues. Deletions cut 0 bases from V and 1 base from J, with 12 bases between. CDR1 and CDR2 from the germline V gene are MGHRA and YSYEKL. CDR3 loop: CASSQDPGTGNTEAFF. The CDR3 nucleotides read TGCGCCAGCAGCCAAGATCCGGGTACCGGGAACACTGAAGCTTTCTTT.

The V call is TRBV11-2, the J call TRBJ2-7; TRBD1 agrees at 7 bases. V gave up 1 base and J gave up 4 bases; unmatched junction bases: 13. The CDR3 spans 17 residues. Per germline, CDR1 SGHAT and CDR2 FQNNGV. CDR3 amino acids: CASSLVSPLRGQYEQYF. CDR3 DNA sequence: TGTGCCAGCAGCTTAGTCTCTCCGTTAAGGGGGCAATACGAGCAGTACTTC.

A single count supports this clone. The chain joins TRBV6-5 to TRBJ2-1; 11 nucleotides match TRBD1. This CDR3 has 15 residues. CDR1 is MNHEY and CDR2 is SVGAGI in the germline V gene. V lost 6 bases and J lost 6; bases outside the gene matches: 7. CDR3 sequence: CASSPGTGGTNEQFF. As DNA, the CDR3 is TGTGCCAGCAGCCCCGGGACAGGGGGGACCAATGAGCAGTTCTTC.

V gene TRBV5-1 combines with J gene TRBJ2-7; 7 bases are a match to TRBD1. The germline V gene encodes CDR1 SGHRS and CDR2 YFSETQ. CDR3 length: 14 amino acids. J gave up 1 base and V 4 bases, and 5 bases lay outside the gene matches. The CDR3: CASSPGQRSYEQYF. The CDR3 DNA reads TGCGCCAGCAGCCCGGGACAGAGGTCCTACGAGCAGTACTTC.

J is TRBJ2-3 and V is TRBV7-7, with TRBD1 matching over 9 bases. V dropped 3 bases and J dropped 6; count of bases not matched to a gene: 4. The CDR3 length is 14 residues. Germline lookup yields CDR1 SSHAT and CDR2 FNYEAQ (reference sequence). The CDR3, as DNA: TGTGCCAGCAGCTTGGGACAGGGTAGGGATACGCAGTATTTT. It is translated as CASSLGQGRDTQYF.

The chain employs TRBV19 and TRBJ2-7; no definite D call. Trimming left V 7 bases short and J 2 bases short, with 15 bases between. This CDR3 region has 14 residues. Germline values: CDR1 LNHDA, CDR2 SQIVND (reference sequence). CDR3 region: CASKKLGGAYEQYF. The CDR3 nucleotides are TGTGCCAGTAAAAAGCTTGGCGGAGCCTACGAGCAGTACTTC.

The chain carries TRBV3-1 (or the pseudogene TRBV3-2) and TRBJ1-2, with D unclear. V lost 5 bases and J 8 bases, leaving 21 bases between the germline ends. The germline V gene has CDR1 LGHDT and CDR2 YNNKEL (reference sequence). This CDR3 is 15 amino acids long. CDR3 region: CASSKGHEGIGGYTF. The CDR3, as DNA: TGTGCCAGCAGCAAAGGGCACGAGGGCATTGGGGGCTACACCTTC.

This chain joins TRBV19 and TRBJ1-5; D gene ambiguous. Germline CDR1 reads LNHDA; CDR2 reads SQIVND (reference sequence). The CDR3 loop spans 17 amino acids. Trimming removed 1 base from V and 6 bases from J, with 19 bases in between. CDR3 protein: CASSIVYRPGGIQPQHF. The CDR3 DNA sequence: TGTGCCAGTAGTATAGTATATCGCCCCGGAGGGATTCAGCCCCAGCATTTT.

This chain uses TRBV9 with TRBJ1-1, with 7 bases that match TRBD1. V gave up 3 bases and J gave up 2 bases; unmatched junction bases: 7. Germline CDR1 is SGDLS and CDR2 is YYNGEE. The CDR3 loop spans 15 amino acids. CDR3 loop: CASSEGQGGNTEAFF. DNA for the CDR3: TGTGCCAGCAGCGAGGGGCAGGGGGGTAACACTGAAGCTTTCTTT.

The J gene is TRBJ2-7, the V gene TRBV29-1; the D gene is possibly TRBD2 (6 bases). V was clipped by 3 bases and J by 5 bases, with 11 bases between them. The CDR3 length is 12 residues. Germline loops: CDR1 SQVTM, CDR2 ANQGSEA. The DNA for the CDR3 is TGCAGCGTTGATGGGAGGAGGAACGAGCAGTACTTC. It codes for CSVDGRRNEQYF.

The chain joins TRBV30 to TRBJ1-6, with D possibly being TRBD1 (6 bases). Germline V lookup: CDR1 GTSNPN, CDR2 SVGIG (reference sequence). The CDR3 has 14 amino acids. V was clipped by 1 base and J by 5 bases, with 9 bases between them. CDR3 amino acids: CAWSAGHNNSPLHF. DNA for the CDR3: TGTGCCTGGAGTGCGGGACACAATAATTCACCCCTCCACTTT.

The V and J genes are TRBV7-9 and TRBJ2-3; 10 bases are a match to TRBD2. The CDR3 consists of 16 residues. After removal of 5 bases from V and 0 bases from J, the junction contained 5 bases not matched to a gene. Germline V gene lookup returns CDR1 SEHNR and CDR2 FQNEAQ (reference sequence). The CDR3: CASSMIAGGSTDTQYF. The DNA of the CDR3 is TGTGCCAGCAGCATGATAGCGGGGGGTAGCACAGATACGCAGTATTTT.

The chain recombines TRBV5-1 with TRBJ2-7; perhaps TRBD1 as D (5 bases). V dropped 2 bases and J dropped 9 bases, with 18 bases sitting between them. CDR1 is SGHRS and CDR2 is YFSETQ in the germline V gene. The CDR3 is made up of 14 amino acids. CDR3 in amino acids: CASSFGDQGVLQYF. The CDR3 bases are TGCGCCAGCAGCTTTGGGGATCAAGGGGTCCTGCAGTACTTC. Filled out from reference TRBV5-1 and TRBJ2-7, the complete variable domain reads KAGVTQTPRYLIKTRGQQVTLSCSPISGHRSVSWYQQTPGQGLQFLFEYFSETQRNKGNFPGRFSGRQFSNSRSEMNVSTLELGDSALYLCASSFGDQGVLQYFGPGTRLTVT.

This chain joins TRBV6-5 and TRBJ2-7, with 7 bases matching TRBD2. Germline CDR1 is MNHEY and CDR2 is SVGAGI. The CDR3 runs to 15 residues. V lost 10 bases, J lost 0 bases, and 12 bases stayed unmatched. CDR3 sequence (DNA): TGTGCCACCCTGGGAGGGTTCTCCCTCTCCTACGAGCAGTACTTC. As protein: CATLGGFSLSYEQYF.

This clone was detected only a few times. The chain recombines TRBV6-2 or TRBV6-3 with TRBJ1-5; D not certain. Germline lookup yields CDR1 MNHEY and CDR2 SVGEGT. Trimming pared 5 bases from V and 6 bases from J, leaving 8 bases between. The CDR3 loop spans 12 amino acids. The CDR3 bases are TGTGCCAGCAGTCGCAGGCCTCAGCCCCAGCATTTT. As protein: CASSRRPQPQHF.

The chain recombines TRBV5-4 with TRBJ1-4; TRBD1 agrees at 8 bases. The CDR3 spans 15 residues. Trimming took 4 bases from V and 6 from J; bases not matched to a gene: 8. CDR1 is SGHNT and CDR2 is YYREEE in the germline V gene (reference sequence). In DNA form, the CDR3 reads TGTGCCAGCAGCAAGAACAGGGGGGTGGATGAAAAACTGTTTTTT. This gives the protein CASSKNRGVDEKLFF.